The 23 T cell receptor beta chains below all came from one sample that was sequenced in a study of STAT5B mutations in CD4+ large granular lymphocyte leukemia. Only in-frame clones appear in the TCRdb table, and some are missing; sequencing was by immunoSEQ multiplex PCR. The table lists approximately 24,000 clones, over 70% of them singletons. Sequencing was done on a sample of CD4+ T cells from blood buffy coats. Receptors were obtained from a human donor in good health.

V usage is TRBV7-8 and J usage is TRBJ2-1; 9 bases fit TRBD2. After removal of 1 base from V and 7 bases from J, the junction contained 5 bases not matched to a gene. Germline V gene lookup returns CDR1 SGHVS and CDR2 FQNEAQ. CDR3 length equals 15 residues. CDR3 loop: CASSLVAGVGNEQFF. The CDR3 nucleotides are TGTGCCAGCAGCTTAGTAGCGGGAGTGGGGAATGAGCAGTTCTTC. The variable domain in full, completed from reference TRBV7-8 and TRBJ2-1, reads GAGVSQSPRYKVAKRGQDVALRCDPISGHVSLFWYQQALGQGPEFLTYFQNEAQLDKSGLPSDRFFAERPEGSVSTLKIQRTQQEDSAVYLCASSLVAGVGNEQFFGPGTRLTVL.

Written as DNA, the CDR3 is TGTGCCAGCAGTCCAGAACTAGCCCCAAGCACAGATACGCAGTATTTT. Translation gives CASSPELAPSTDTQYF. The rearrangement uses TRBV27 and TRBJ2-3, with TRBD2 as a possible D gene (6 bases). Germline V gene lookup returns CDR1 MNHEY and CDR2 SMNVEV (reference sequence). Trimming left V 5 bases short and J 0 bases short, with 15 bases between. The CDR3 covers 16 residues.

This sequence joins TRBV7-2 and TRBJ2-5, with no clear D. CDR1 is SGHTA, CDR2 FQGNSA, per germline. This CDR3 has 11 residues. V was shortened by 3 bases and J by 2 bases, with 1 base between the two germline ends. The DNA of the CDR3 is TGTGCCAGCAGCTTGCAAGAGACCCAGTACTTC. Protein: CASSLQETQYF.

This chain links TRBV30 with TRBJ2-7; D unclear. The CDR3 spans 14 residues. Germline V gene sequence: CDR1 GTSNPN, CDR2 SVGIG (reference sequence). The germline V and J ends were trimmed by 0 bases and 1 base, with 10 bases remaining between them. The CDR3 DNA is TGTGCCTGGAGTGTACGGGCCGGTTCCTACGAGCAGTACTTC. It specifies CAWSVRAGSYEQYF.

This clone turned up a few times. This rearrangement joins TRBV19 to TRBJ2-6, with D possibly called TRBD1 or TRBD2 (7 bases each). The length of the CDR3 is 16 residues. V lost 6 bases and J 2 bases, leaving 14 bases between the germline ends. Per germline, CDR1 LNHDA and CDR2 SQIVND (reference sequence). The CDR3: CASSQGGRAGANVLTF. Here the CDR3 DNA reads TGTGCCAGTAGCCAGGGGGGGAGGGCTGGGGCCAACGTCCTGACTTTC.

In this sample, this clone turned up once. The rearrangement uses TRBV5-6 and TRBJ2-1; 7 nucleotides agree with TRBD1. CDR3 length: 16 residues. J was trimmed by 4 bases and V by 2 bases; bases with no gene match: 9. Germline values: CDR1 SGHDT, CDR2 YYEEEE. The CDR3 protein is CASSFTGANLYNEQFF. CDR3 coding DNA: TGTGCCAGCAGCTTCACAGGGGCGAATTTATACAATGAGCAGTTCTTC.

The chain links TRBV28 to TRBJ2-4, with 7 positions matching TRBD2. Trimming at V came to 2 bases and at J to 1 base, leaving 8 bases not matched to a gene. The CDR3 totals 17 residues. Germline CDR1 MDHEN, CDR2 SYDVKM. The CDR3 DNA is TGTGCCAGCAGTTTAACTGTCGGGGGGATCGCCAAAAACATTCAGTACTTC. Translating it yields CASSLTVGGIAKNIQYF.

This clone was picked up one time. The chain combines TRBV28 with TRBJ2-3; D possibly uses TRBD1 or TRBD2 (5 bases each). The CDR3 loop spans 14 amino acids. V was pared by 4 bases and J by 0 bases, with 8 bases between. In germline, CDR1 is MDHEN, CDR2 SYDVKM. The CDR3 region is CASSWGGSTDTQYF. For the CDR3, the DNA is TGTGCCAGCAGTTGGGGCGGGAGCACAGATACGCAGTATTTT.

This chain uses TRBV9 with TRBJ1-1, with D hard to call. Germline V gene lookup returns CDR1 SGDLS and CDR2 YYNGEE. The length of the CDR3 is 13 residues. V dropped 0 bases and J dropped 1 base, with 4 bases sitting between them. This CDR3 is CASSVGTNTEAFF. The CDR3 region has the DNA TGTGCCAGCAGCGTAGGCACGAACACTGAAGCTTTCTTT. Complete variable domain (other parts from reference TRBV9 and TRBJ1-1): DSGVTQTPKHLITATGQRVTLRCSPRSGDLSVYWYQQSLDQGLQFLIQYYNGEERAKGNILERFSAQQFPDLHSELNLSSLELGDSALYFCASSVGTNTEAFFGQGTRLTVV.

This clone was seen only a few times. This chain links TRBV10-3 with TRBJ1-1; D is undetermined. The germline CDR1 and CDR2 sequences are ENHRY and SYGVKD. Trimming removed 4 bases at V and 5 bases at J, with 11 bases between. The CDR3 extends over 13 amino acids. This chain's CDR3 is CAISAQIETEAFF. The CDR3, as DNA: TGTGCCATCAGTGCGCAGATAGAGACTGAAGCTTTCTTT.

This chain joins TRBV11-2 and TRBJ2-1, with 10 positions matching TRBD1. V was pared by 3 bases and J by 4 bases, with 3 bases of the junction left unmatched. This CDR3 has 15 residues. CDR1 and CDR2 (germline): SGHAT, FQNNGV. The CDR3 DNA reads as TGTGCCAGCAGCTTTGGACAGGGGGTATACAATGAGCAGTTCTTC. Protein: CASSFGQGVYNEQFF.

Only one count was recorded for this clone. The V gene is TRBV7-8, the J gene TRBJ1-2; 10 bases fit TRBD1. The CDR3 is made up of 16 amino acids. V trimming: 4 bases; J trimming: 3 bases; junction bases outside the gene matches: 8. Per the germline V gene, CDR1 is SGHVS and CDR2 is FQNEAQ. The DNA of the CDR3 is TGTGCCAGCAGCTCTACGGGGACAGGGGTGGACTATGGCTACACCTTC. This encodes CASSSTGTGVDYGYTF. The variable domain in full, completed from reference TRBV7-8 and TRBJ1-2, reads GAGVSQSPRYKVAKRGQDVALRCDPISGHVSLFWYQQALGQGPEFLTYFQNEAQLDKSGLPSDRFFAERPEGSVSTLKIQRTQQEDSAVYLCASSSTGTGVDYGYTFGSGTRLTVV.

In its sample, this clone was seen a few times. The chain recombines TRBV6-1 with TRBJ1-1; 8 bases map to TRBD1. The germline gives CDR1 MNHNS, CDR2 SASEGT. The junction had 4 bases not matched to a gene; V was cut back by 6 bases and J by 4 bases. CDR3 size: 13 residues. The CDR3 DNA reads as TGTGCCAGCAGGGACAGGGCGATCACTGAAGCTTTCTTT. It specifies CASRDRAITEAFF.

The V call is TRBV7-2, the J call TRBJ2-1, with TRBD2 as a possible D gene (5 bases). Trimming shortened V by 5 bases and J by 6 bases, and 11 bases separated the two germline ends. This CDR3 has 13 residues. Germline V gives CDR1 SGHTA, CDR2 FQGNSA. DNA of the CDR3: TGTGCCAGCAGCCGGAGGCGGATCAATGAGCAGTTCTTC. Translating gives CASSRRRINEQFF.

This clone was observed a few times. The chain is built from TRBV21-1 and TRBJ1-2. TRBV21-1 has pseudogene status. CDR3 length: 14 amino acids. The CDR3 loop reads CASSKLGGLYGYTF. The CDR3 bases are TGTGCCAGCAGCAAATTAGGGGGACTCTATGGCTACACCTTC.

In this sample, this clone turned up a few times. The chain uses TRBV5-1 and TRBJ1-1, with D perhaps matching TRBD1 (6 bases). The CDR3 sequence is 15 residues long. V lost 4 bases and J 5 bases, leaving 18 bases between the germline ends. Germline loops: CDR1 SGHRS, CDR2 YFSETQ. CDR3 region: CASSLTGTSGTEAFF. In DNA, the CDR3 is TGCGCCAGCAGCCTAACCGGGACATCGGGGACTGAAGCTTTCTTT.

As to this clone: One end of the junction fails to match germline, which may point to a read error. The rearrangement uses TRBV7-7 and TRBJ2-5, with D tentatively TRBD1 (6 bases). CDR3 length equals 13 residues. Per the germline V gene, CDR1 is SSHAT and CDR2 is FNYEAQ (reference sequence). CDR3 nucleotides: TGTGCTAGCAGCTCACTGGGGGCAGAGACCCAGTACTTC. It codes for CASSSLGAETQYF.

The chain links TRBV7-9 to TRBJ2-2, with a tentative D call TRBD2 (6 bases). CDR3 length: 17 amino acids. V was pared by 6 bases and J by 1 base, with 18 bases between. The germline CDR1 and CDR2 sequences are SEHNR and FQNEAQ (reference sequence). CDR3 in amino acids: CASSTFAGRLNTGELFF. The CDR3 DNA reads TGTGCCAGCAGTACCTTTGCGGGACGGCTGAACACCGGGGAGCTGTTTTTT.

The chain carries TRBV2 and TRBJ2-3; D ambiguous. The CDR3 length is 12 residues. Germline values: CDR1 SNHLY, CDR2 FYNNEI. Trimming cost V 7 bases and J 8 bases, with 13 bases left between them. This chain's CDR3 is CASISQGATQYF. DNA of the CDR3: TGTGCCAGCATTTCCCAAGGAGCTACGCAGTATTTT.

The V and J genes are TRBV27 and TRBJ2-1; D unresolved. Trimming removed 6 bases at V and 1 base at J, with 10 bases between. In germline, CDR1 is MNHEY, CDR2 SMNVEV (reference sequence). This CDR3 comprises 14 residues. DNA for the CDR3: TGTGCCAGCAGGTCTAGTGGGTCCTACAATGAGCAGTTCTTC. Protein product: CASRSSGSYNEQFF.

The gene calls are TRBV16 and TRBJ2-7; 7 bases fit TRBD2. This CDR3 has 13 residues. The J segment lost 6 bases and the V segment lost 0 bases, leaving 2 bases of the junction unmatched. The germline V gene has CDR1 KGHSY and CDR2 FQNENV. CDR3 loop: CASSQSGRGEQYF. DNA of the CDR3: TGTGCCAGCAGCCAATCGGGGAGGGGCGAGCAGTACTTC.

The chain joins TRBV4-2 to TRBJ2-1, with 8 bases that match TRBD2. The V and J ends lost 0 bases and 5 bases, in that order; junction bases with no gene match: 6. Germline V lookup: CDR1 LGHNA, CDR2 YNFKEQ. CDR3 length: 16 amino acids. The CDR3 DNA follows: TGTGCCAGCAGCCAAGAGGGCACTAGCGGTCACAATGAGCAGTTCTTC. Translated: CASSQEGTSGHNEQFF.

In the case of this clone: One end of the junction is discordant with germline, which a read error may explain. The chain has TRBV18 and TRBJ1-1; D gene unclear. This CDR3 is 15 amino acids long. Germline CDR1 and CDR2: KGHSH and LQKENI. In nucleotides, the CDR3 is TGTGCCAGCCCACCCATGGGCGGCGCGAACACTGAAGCTTTCTTT. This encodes CASPPMGGANTEAFF. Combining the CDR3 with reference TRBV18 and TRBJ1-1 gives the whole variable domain NAGVMQNPRHLVRRRGQEARLRCSPMKGHSHVYWYRQLPEEGLKFMVYLQKENIIDESGMPKERFSAEFPKEGPSILRIQQVVRGDSAAYFCASPPMGGANTEAFFGQGTRLTVV.